This T cell receptor (beta chain) is from a study of blood T cells in healthy people across ages. Study as a whole: About one barcoded TCR beta cDNA was captured per two T cells. Whole-study results and caveats: Diversity of TCR beta correlated strongly with naive T cell percentage.

This clonotype was seen a handful of times. Its target is not known. Isolation yielded PBMCs, at least 6.5 million per sample, in every case. Total RNA, at least 5.5 micrograms per sample, came from PBMCs. Deletions cut 2 bases from V and 5 bases from J, with 7 bases between. The CDR3 spans 13 residues. A second PCR of roughly 7 to 11 cycles used a sample-barcoded 5' primer and a J-beta primer mix. Via MiXCR, TCRdb re-called the 5' RACE reads, giving one row per CDR3 protein. Among 1.2 million to 1.5 million distinct CDR3 sequences listed, 42% were seen once. Sequenced: blood. The receptor comes from a woman aged 18 to 35 in good health. The chain combines TRBV12-3 or TRBV12-4 with TRBJ2-1; D gene unclear. CDR3 region: CASSLKTNNEQFF. As DNA, the CDR3 is TGTGCCAGCAGTTTAAAAACTAACAATGAGCAGTTCTTC.